This TCR beta chain came from a study of identical twins. Broader study findings: The study found weaker excess twin sharing in beta out-of-frame sequences.

Through template switching, a universal primer site was introduced, and the cDNA contained unique molecular identifiers. TCRdb fed the 5' RACE reads into MiXCR, producing one record per CDR3 protein. This table has 500,000 to 550,000 distinct CDR3 sequences, 20% to 25% appearing once. With V trimmed by 6 bases and J by 0 bases, 3 bases remained unmatched. The CDR3 totals 14 residues. Germline assignment: CDR1 SEHNR and CDR2 FQNEAQ (reference sequence). This clonotype was observed a few times. Its antigen is not identified. All of the donors were Caucasians in good health. The same specimen was also included in a second study, on yellow fever vaccine responses in identical twins.

This receptor was identified in a woman between 18 and 29 years old in good health. Sequencing input: CD4+ T cells sorted from blood. The rearrangement links TRBV7-9 to TRBJ2-7; 9 bases are a match to TRBD2. CDR3 loop: CASSLAGNSYEQYF. The CDR3 DNA sequence: TGTGCCAGCAGTCTAGCGGGGAACTCCTACGAGCAGTACTTC.